These 15 T cell receptor beta chains were sequenced from one sample in a study of identifying expanded T cells in peripheral blood. The protocol was immunoSEQ multiplex PCR, while the TCRdb copy is restricted to in-frame clones and leaves out a portion. Found here are approximately 83,000 clones, roughly 81% of them singletons; the top ten hold around 4.3%. Sequenced: blood. These receptors all come from a person between 18 and 69 years old in good health.

V usage is TRBV6-5 and J usage is TRBJ1-6; D not certain. This CDR3 spans 14 amino acids. The germline gives CDR1 MNHEY, CDR2 SVGAGI. The V end lost 4 bases, the J end lost 2 bases, and 6 bases lay between the germline ends. In nucleotides, the CDR3 is TGTGCCAGCAGTTTAACGGCCTATAATTCACCCCTCCACTTT. Translation gives CASSLTAYNSPLHF.

The rearrangement links TRBV9 to TRBJ2-5, with a weak D call TRBD1 (6 bases). V lost 0 bases to trimming and J lost 3 bases, with 12 bases between them. The CDR3 has 15 residues. CDR1 is SGDLS and CDR2 is YYNGEE in the germline V gene. The CDR3 region has the DNA TGTGCCAGCAGCGTAGGACTGGGGGCTGAAGAGACCCAGTACTTC. Its translation is CASSVGLGAEETQYF.

Only one count was recorded for this clone. This chain uses TRBV7-3 with TRBJ2-1, with 10 bases identical to TRBD2. Germline CDR1 is SGHTA and CDR2 is FQGTGA. The CDR3 extends over 16 amino acids. V trimming: 5 bases; J trimming: 8 bases; junction bases outside the gene matches: 12. The CDR3 sequence: CASSPTPSGGVDEQFF. The CDR3 coding sequence is TGTGCCAGCAGCCCAACCCCTAGCGGGGGTGTCGATGAGCAGTTCTTC.

This chain uses TRBV5-5 with TRBJ2-3, with D tentatively TRBD1 or TRBD2 (5 bases each). The germline V and J ends were trimmed by 0 bases and 3 bases, with 14 bases remaining between them. The germline CDR1 and CDR2 sequences are SGHKS and YYEKEE (reference sequence). The CDR3 totals 16 residues. The CDR3 sequence: CASSLGGGWRTDTQYF. The DNA for the CDR3 is TGTGCCAGCAGCTTGGGTGGGGGTTGGAGGACAGATACGCAGTATTTT.

The rearrangement links TRBV5-1 to TRBJ2-1, with D maybe TRBD1 (6 bases). The CDR3 has 14 amino acids. CDR1 is SGHRS and CDR2 is YFSETQ in the germline V gene. The V end lost 0 bases, the J end lost 8 bases, and 12 bases lay between the germline ends. CDR3 in amino acids: CASSLERGYDEQFF. DNA of the CDR3: TGCGCCAGCAGCTTGGAAAGGGGGTACGATGAGCAGTTCTTC.

This rearrangement joins TRBV6-1 to TRBJ1-5, with 8 bases lining up with TRBD1. Germline lookup yields CDR1 MNHNS and CDR2 SASEGT. This CDR3 has 13 residues. Trimming at V came to 2 bases and at J to 6 bases, leaving 0 bases not matched to a gene. The CDR3 loop reads CASSEQGAQPQHF. The CDR3 coding sequence is TGTGCCAGCAGTGAACAGGGGGCTCAGCCCCAGCATTTT.

This clone was observed a single time. This rearrangement joins TRBV21-1 to TRBJ2-7; the D call of TRBD1 is as the table states it, not checked on the DNA. TRBV21-1 is an annotated pseudogene. CDR3 length: 16 residues. The CDR3 here is CASTPQPPGQTYEQYF. The CDR3 DNA follows: TGTGCCAGCACCCCACAACCACCGGGACAGACCTACGAGCAGTACTTC.

This clone was detected only a few times. The chain combines TRBV30 with TRBJ1-1, with 7 nucleotides matching TRBD1. CDR3 length: 13 amino acids. Germline V gives CDR1 GTSNPN, CDR2 SVGIG (reference sequence). The V segment lost 0 bases and the J segment 6 bases; nucleotides outside the gene matches: 4. CDR3 DNA: TGTGCCTGGAGTGTAGGGGGCGGCCCTGAAGCTTTCTTT. Translation: CAWSVGGGPEAFF.

Of note for this clone: At one of its ends the junction is not consistent with the germline gene, which may arise from a read error. This chain connects TRBV7-6 to TRBJ2-7, with D unclear. The CDR3 sequence is 12 residues long. Per the germline V gene, CDR1 is SGHVS and CDR2 is FNYEAQ. CDR3 coding DNA: TGTACCAGCAGCTTACTTGGGAACGAGCAGTACTTC. Amino acid sequence: CTSSLLGNEQYF.

This chain connects TRBV7-9 to TRBJ1-5; no clear D. CDR1 SEHNR and CDR2 FQNEAQ come from the germline V gene (reference sequence). Trimming removed 1 base from V and 7 bases from J, with 5 bases in between. The CDR3 extends over 12 amino acids. The CDR3 protein is CASSLELQPQHF. In nucleotides, the CDR3 is TGTGCCAGCAGCTTAGAGTTGCAGCCCCAGCATTTT. The whole variable domain, filled in from reference TRBV7-9 and TRBJ1-5, reads DTGVSQNPRHKITKRGQNVTFRCDPISEHNRLYWYRQTLGQGPEFLTYFQNEAQLEKSRLLSDRFSAERPKGSFSTLEIQRTEQGDSAMYLCASSLELQPQHFGDGTRLSIL.

This chain links TRBV7-8 with TRBJ2-7, with D unclear. Trimming cost V 6 bases and J 2 bases, with 11 bases left between them. Germline V CDR1 and CDR2: SGHVS, FQNEAQ. The CDR3 runs to 13 residues. This CDR3 reads CASSLHRTYEQYF. DNA of the CDR3: TGTGCCAGCAGTCTTCATAGAACCTACGAGCAGTACTTC.

V is TRBV2 and J is TRBJ1-2; no clear D gene. Trimming cost V 3 bases and J 4 bases, with 15 bases left between them. CDR1 SNHLY and CDR2 FYNNEI come from the germline V gene. The CDR3 spans 15 residues. CDR3 amino acids: CASSDQRGSPYGYTF. CDR3 coding DNA: TGTGCCAGCAGTGACCAGCGTGGGTCCCCCTATGGCTACACCTTC. The full variable domain, with the rest looked up from reference TRBV2 and TRBJ1-2, is EPEVTQTPSHQVTQMGQEVILRCVPISNHLYFYWYRQILGQKVEFLVSFYNNEISEKSEIFDDQFSVERPDGSNFTLKIRSTKLEDSAMYFCASSDQRGSPYGYTFGSGTRLTVV.

The chain couples TRBV5-1 to TRBJ2-6; the match to TRBD1 covers 12 bases. CDR3 length: 20 amino acids. Trimming at V came to 4 bases and at J to 0 bases, leaving 11 bases not matched to a gene. Germline V lookup: CDR1 SGHRS, CDR2 YFSETQ. CDR3 in amino acids: CASSNAPGQGANSGANVLTF. CDR3 nucleotide sequence: TGCGCCAGCAGCAATGCGCCGGGACAGGGGGCAAACTCTGGGGCCAACGTCCTGACTTTC.

This clone has just a few counts. The chain has TRBV11-3 and TRBJ2-1; 11 nucleotides align to TRBD2. CDR3 size: 16 residues. V trimming: 1 base; J trimming: 4 bases; junction bases outside the gene matches: 3. Germline CDR1 SGHNT, CDR2 YENEEA. The CDR3: CASSLGASGGYNEQFF. CDR3 bases: TGTGCCAGCAGCTTAGGGGCTAGCGGGGGGTACAATGAGCAGTTCTTC.

The chain couples TRBV27 to TRBJ1-3; 7 bases line up with TRBD1. Looked up from germline, CDR1 is MNHEY and CDR2 is SMNVEV (reference sequence). The CDR3 runs 14 residues. Losses at the gene ends were 6 bases for V and 2 bases for J; bases not matched to a gene: 4. The CDR3 sequence is CASRTGPPGNTIYF. In nucleotides, the CDR3 is TGTGCCAGCAGGACAGGGCCTCCTGGAAACACCATATATTTT.